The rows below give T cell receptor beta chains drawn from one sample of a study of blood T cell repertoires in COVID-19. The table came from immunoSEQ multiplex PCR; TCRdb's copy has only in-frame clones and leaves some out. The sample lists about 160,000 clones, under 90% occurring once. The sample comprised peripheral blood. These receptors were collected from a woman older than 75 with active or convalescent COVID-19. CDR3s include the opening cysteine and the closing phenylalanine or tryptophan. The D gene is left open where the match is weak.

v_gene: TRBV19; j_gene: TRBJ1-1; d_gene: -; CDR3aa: CASSIWGAEAFF
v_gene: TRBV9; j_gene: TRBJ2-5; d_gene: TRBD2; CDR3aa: CASSVEGSGRRQETQYF
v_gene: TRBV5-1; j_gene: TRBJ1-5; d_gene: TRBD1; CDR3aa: CASSGTGGEDQPQHF
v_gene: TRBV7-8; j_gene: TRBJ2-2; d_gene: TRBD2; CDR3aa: CASSLVARLAGGTGELFF
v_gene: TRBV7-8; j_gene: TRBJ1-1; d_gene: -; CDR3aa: CASSRRHPNTEAFF
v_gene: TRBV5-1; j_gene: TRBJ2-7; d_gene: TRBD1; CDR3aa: CASSSGTGLEQYF
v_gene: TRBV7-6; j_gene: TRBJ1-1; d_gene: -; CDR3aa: CASSPRQGMNTEAFF
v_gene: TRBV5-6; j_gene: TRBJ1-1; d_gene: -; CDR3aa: CASSTGVNTEAFF
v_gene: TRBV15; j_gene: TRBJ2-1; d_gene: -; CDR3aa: CATSNHIEQFF
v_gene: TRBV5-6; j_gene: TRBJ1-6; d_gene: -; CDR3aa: CASSLERGRSLHF
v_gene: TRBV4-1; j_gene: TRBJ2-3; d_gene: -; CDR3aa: CASSQDSGVAGHFRDTQYF
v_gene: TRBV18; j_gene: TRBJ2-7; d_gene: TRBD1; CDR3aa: CASSPGTEPYEQYF
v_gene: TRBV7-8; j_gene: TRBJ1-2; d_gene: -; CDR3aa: CASSLKGPNYGYTF
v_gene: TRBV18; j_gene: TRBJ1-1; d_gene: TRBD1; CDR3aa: CASSPGQGLSTEAFF
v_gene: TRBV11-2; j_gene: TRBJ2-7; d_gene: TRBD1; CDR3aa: CASSSTGLSSYEQYF
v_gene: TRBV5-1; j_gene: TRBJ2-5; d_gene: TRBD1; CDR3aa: CASRRDRGQETQYF
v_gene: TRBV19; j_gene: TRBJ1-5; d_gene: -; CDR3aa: CASSPGPQPQHF
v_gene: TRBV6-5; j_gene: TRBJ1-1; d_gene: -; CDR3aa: CASSQRDLATEAFF
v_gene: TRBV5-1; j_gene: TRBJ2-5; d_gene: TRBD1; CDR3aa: CASSGTGSETQYF
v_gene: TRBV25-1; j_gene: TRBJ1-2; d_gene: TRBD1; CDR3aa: CASSVTGTGGNYGYTF
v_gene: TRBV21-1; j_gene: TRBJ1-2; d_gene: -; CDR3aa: CASSRGGYTF
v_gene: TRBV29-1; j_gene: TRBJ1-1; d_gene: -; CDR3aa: CSVAVGGDTEAFF
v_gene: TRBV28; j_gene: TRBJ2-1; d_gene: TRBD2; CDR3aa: CASSIESGIYNEQFF
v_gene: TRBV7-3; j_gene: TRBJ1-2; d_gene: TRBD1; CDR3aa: CASSSGTGDYGYTF
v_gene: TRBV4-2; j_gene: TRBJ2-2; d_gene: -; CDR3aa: CASSQVSHGGELFF
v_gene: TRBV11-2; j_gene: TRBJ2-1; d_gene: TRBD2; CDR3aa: CASSPTGLVSNEQFF
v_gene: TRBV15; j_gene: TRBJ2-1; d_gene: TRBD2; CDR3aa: CATSRDRLAGVIEQFF
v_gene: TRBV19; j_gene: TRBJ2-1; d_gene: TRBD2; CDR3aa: CASSIGLALGNEQFF
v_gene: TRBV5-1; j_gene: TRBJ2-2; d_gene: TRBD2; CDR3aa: CASSPGVAGPRTGELFF
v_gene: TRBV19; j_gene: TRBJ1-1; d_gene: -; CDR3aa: CASLTGVSTEAFF
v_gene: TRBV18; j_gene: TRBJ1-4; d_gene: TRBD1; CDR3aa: CASSSSGQINEKLFF
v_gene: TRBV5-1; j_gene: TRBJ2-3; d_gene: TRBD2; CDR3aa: CASSFTSGRGTDTQYF
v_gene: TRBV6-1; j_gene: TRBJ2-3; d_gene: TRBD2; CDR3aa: CASSDPGTIRASTDTQYF
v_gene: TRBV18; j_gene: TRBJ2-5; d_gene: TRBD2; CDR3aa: CASSPPGLAGQETQYF
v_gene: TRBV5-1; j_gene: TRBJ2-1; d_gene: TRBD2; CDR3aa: CASSLAVASGKGEQFF
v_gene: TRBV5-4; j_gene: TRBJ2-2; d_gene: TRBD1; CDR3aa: CASSPDRGRLKYGELFF
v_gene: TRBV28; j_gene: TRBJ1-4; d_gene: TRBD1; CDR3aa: CASRGQGEEKLFF
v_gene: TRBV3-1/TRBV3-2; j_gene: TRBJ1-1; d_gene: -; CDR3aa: CASSQDTQQNTEAFF
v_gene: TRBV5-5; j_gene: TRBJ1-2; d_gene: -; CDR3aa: CASSYDPAPGAVGYTF
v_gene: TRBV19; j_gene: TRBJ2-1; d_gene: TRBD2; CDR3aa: CASSSGRVYNEQFF
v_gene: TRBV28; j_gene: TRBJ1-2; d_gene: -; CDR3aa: CASSFEAGYNYGYTF
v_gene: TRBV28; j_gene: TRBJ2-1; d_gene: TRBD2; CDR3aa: CASRLGGAGGNEQFF
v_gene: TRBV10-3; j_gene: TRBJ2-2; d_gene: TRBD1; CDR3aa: CAIWTGANTGELFF
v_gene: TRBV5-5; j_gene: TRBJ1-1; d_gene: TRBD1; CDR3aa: CASSSGQARTLAFF
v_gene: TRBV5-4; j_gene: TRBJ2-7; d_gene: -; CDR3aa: CASSRPGILSYEQYF
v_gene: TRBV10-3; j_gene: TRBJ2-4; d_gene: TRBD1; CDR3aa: CAISTTGGPTIDKNIQYF
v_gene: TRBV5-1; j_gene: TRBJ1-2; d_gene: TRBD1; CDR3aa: CASSLFRGQDGYTF
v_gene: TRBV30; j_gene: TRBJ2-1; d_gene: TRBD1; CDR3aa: CAWAPGQGAWNEQFF
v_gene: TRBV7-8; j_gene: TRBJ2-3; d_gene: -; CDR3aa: CASSLLTSSTDTQYF
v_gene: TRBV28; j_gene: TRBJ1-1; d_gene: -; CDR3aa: CASSLLAGAGAFF